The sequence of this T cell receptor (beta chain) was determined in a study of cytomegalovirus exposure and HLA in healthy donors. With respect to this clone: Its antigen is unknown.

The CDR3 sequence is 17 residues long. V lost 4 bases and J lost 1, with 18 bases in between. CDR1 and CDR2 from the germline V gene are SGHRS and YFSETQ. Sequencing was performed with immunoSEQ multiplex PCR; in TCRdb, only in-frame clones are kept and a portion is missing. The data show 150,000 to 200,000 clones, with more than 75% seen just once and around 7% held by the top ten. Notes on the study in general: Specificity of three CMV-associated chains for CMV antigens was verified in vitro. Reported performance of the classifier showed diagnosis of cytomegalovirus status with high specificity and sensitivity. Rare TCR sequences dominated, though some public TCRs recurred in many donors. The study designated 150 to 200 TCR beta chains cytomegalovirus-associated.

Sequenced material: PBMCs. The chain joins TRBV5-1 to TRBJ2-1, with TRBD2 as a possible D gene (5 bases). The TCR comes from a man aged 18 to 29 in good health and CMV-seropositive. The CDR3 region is CASSPPLGQQSYNEQFF. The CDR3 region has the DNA TGCGCCAGCAGCCCCCCACTAGGCCAACAATCCTACAATGAGCAGTTCTTC.